This T cell receptor (beta chain) stems from a study of blood T cell repertoires in COVID-19. Study information: Samples representing acute and convalescent COVID-19 were sourced from the United States, Italy and Spain. Sources were T cells, B-cell-depleted T cells, or PBMCs; the material itself was cDNA or gDNA.

Methods used by the authors: Amplification with reference gene primers provided the estimates of nucleated cell counts. The protocol was immunoSEQ multiplex PCR, while the TCRdb copy is restricted to in-frame clones and leaves out a portion. V, J and clone size derive from that table, while D and trimming were established from the DNA sequence. The sample includes about 120,000 clones, roughly nine tenths of them seen just once. V was clipped by 1 base and J by 7 bases, with 14 bases between them. Per germline, CDR1 MDHEN and CDR2 SYDVKM. The CDR3 totals 15 residues. The chain recombines TRBV28 with TRBJ1-5; no firm D call. The TCR was taken from a man aged 65-85 years with active or convalescent COVID-19. The sample consisted of peripheral blood. CDR3 loop: CASSLFTEGRQPQHF. For the CDR3, the DNA is TGTGCCAGCAGTTTATTTACGGAGGGCCGACAGCCCCAGCATTTT.